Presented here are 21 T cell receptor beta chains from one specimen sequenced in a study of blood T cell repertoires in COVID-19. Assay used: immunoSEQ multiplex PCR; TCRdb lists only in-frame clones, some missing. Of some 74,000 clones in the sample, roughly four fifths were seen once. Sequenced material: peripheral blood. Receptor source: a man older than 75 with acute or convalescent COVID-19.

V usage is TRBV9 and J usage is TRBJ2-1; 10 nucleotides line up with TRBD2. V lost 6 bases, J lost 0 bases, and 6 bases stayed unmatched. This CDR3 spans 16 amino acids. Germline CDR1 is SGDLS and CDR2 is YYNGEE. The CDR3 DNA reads TGTGCCAGCACCTCTAGCGGGAGCACCTCCTACAATGAGCAGTTCTTC. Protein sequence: CASTSSGSTSYNEQFF.

In DNA, the CDR3 is TGTGCCAGCAGCTCCGAGGTCGGGGAGACCCAGTACTTC. Translating gives CASSSEVGETQYF. The chain combines TRBV7-9 with TRBJ2-5, with D unresolved. Trimming pared 4 bases from V and 5 bases from J, leaving 11 bases between. The V gene's germline CDR1 is SEHNR and CDR2 FQNEAQ (reference sequence). The CDR3 sequence is 13 residues long.

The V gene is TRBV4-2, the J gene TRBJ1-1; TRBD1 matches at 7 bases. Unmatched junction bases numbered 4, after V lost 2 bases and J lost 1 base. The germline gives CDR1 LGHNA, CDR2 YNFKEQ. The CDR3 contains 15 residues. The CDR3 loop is CASSQTRGRNTEAFF. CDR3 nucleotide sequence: TGTGCCAGCAGCCAAACCAGGGGGAGGAACACTGAAGCTTTCTTT.

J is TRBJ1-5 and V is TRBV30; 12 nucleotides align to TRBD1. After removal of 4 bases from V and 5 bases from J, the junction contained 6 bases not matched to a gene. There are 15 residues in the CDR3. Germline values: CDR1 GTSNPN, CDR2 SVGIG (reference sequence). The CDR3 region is CAWTPGQGAHQPQHF. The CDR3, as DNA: TGTGCCTGGACTCCGGGACAGGGGGCACATCAGCCCCAGCATTTT.

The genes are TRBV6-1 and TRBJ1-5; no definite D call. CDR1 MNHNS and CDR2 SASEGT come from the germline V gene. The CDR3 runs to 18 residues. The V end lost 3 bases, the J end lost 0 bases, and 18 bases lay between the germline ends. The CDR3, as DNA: TGTGCCAGCAGTGAGACACGACATAATGACAATAGCAATCAGCCCCAGCATTTT. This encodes CASSETRHNDNSNQPQHF.

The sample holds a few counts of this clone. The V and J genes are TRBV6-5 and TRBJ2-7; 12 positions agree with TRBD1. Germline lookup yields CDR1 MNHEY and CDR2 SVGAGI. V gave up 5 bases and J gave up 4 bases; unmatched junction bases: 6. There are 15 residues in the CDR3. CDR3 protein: CASSPGTGGAYEQYF. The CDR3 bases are TGTGCCAGCAGTCCCGGGACAGGGGGCGCGTACGAGCAGTACTTC.

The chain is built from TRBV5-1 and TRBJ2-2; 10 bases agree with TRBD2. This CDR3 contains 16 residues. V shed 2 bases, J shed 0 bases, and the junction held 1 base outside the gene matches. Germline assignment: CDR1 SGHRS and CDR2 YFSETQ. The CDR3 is CASSLAGGPNTGELFF. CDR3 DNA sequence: TGCGCCAGCAGCTTAGCGGGAGGGCCGAACACCGGGGAGCTGTTTTTT.

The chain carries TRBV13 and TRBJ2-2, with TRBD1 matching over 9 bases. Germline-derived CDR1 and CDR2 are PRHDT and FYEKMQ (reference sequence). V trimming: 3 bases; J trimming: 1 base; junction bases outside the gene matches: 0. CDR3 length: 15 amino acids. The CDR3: CASSLGQGNTGELFF. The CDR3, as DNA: TGTGCCAGCAGCTTGGGACAGGGGAACACCGGGGAGCTGTTTTTT.

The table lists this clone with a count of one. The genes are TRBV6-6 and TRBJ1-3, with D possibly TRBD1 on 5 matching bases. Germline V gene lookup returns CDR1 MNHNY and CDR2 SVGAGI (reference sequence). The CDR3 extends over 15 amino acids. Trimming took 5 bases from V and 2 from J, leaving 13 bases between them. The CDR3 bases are TGTGCCAGCAGTGACCTGGAAGGGGCTGGAAACACCATATATTTT. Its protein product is CASSDLEGAGNTIYF.

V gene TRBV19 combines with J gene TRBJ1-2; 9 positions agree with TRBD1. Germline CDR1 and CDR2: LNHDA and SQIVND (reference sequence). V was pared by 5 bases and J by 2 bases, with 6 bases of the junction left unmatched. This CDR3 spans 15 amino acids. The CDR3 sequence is CASSLSDRGNYGYTF. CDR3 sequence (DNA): TGTGCCAGTAGTCTTTCCGACAGGGGGAACTATGGCTACACCTTC.

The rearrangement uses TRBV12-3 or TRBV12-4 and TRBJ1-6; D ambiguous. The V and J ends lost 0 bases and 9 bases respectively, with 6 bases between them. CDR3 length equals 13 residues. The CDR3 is CASSLALGSPLHF. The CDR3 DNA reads TGTGCCAGCAGTTTAGCGCTAGGTTCACCCCTCCACTTT.

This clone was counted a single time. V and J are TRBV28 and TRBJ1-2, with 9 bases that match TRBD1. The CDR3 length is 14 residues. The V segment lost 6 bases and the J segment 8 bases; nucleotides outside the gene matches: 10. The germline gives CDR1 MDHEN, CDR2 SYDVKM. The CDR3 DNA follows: TGTGCCAGCAGAGGGACCGGGACAGGGCACGGCTACACCTTC. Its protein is CASRGTGTGHGYTF.

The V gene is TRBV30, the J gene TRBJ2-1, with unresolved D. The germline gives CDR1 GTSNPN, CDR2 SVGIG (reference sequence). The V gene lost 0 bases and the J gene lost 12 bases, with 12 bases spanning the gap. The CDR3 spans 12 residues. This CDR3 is CAWSVDFDGQFF. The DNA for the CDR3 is TGTGCCTGGAGTGTAGACTTTGACGGGCAGTTCTTC.

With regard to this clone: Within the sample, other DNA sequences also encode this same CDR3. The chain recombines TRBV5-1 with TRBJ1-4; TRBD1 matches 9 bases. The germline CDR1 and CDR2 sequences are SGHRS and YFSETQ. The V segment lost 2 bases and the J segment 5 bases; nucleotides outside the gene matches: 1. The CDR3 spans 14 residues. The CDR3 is CASSFGQGNEKLFF. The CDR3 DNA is TGCGCCAGCAGCTTTGGACAGGGGAATGAAAAACTGTTTTTT.

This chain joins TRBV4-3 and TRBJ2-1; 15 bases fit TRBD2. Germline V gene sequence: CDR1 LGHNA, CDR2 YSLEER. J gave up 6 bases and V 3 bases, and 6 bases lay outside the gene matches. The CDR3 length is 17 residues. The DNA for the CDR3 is TGCGCCAGCAGCCACGGGACTAGCGGGAGGCTGGTCAATGAGCAGTTCTTC. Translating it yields CASSHGTSGRLVNEQFF.

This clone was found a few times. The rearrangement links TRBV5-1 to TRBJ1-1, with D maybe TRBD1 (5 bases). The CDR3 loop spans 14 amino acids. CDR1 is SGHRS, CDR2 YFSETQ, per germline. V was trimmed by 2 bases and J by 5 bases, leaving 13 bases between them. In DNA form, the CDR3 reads TGCGCCAGCAGCTTAGCGGGGGGGAGTACTGAAGCTTTCTTT. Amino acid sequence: CASSLAGGSTEAFF.

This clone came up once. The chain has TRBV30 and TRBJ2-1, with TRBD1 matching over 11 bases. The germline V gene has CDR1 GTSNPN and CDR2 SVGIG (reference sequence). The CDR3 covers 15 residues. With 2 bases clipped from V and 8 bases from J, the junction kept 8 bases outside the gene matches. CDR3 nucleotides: TGTGCCTGGAGTAGCTGGGACAGGGGGTCCCATGAGCAGTTCTTC. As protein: CAWSSWDRGSHEQFF. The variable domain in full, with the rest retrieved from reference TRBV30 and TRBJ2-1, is SQTIHQWPATLVQPVGSPLSLECTVEGTSNPNLYWYRQAAGRGLQLLFYSVGIGQISSEVPQNLSASRPQDRQFILSSKKLLLSDSGFYLCAWSSWDRGSHEQFFGPGTRLTVL.

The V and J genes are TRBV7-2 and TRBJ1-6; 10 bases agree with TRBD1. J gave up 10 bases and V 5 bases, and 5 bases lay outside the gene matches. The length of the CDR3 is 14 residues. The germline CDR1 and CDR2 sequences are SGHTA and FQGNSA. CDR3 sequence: CASSRDRGSSPLHF. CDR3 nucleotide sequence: TGTGCCAGCAGCCGGGACAGGGGCTCATCACCCCTCCACTTT.

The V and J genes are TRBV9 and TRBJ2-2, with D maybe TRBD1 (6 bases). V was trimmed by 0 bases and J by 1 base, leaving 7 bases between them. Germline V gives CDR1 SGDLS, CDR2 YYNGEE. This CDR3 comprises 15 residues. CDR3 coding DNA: TGTGCCAGCAGCGTAGGGACAGTGAACACCGGGGAGCTGTTTTTT. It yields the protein CASSVGTVNTGELFF.

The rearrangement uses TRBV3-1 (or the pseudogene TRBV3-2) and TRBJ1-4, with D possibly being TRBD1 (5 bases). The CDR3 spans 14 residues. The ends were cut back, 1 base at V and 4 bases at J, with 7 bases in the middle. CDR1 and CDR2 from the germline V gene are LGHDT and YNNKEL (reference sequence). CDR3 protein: CASSQGQNNEKLFF. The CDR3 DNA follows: TGTGCCAGCAGCCAAGGACAGAATAATGAAAAACTGTTTTTT.

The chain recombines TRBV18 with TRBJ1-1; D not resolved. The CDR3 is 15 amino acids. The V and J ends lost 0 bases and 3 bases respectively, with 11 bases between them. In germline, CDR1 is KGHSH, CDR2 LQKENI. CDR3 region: CASSPPGGWDTEAFF. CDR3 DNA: TGTGCCAGCTCACCACCGGGAGGTTGGGACACTGAAGCTTTCTTT.